The source of this T cell receptor beta chain is a study of cytomegalovirus exposure and HLA in healthy donors. Study conclusions and caveats: Analysis performed later found approximately 17,000 TCR beta sequences associated with HLA alleles at 0.05 false discovery rate. The authors considered a cluster of highly shared sequence variants likely to be a sequencing artifact.

CDR3 length: 17 amino acids. The V gene end was trimmed by 5 bases and the J gene end by 5 bases; junction bases not matched to a gene: 15. Germline values: CDR1 SEHNR, CDR2 FQNEAQ (reference sequence). Donors showed nominal health when sampled, although they likely had unrecorded immune exposures. This PCR relied on a set of 60 Vbeta primers and 13 Jbeta primers. As originally analysed: About 9.9 million shared chains were among some 80 million unique TCR beta chains counted in a later analysis. Clones were sequenced by immunoSEQ multiplex PCR, and TCRdb holds only the in-frame ones, with some missing. V, J and clone size were drawn from that table, and D and trimming were deduced from the DNA. Of about 130,000 clones in the sample, over 15% were seen once. This clone was counted a few times. Its antigen is not known.

The rearrangement uses TRBV7-9 and TRBJ1-1, with 9 bases lining up with TRBD1. The sequenced sample was PBMCs. This receptor was identified in a female donor in good health and CMV-seropositive. The CDR3 sequence: CASSPPGQGPRGTEAFF. Written as DNA, the CDR3 is TGTGCCAGCAGCCCACCGGGACAGGGTCCACGAGGGACTGAAGCTTTCTTT.